This T cell receptor (beta chain) was observed in a study of shared clonotypes between healthy human individuals. Genomic DNA from each subset was divided evenly over several immunoSEQ plates. Here immunoSEQ multiplex PCR was the method, and the copy in TCRdb shows in-frame clones only, minus some. The profile shows under 600,000 clones, about 79% of them singletons. In germline, CDR1 is SGHTS, CDR2 YDEGEE. The CDR3 is 15 amino acids. After removal of 0 bases from V and 1 base from J, the junction contained 1 base not matched to a gene. Healthy adults negative for HIV, lacking recent acute infections or vaccinations, served as donors.

The chain recombines TRBV5-8 with TRBJ2-4, with 7 bases aligning to TRBD1. Material for sequencing was PBMCs. This clonotype was obtained from a woman aged 40 to 50 in good health. Some clones in this sample may be carry-over from other donors' samples. In nucleotides, the CDR3 is TGTGCCAGCAGCTTGGGACAGGGTGCCAAAAACATTCAGTACTTC. Amino acid sequence: CASSLGQGAKNIQYF.